A selection of T cell receptor beta chains follows, all from one sample in a study of tumor-infiltrating lymphocytes in oesophageal squamous cell carcinoma. MiXCR was run by TCRdb on the PCR reads, yielding one entry per CDR3 protein. The sample includes about 2,600 distinct CDR3 sequences, more than 12% of them seen just once. Sequencing was performed on esophageal tumor tissue. The receptors here all came from a male donor with esophageal squamous cell carcinoma. The CDR3 runs from the conserved cysteine through the conserved F or W. The D gene is left open where the match is weak. A clone size is listed for some rows: how often the clone was seen (once, few, many), or a class if it is expanded.

cdr3_aa: CASSLVGTVVETQYF; cdr3_nt: TGTGCCAGCAGCTTAGTTGGGACAGTGGTTGAGACCCAGTACTTC; cdr3_length: 15; v_call: TRBV11-2; j_call: TRBJ2-5; d_call: TRBD1; clone_size: medium-sized
cdr3_aa: CSAREFGSGQETQYF; cdr3_nt: TGCAGTGCTAGAGAATTTGGTTCGGGCCAAGAGACCCAGTACTTC; cdr3_length: 15; v_call: TRBV20-1; j_call: TRBJ2-5; d_call: -; clone_size: -
cdr3_aa: CASERRDRGSYEQYF; cdr3_nt: TGTGCCAGCGAGCGCCGGGACAGGGGTTCCTACGAGCAGTACTTC; cdr3_length: 15; v_call: TRBV5-6; j_call: TRBJ2-7; d_call: TRBD1; clone_size: few
cdr3_aa: CASSPQADVTYEQYF; cdr3_nt: TGTGCCAGCAGCCCCCAAGCAGACGTAACCTACGAGCAGTACTTC; cdr3_length: 15; v_call: TRBV9; j_call: TRBJ2-7; d_call: -; clone_size: few
cdr3_aa: CASSHQGLFGYEQYF; cdr3_nt: TGTGCCAGCAGCCACCAGGGGTTGTTCGGCTACGAGCAGTACTTC; cdr3_length: 15; v_call: TRBV6-1; j_call: TRBJ2-7; d_call: -; clone_size: medium-sized
cdr3_aa: CSARGGGGLGAFF; cdr3_nt: TGCAGTGCTAGAGGAGGTGGGGGGCTAGGAGCTTTCTTT; cdr3_length: 13; v_call: TRBV20-1; j_call: TRBJ1-1; d_call: -; clone_size: -
cdr3_aa: CASSLRDRADTQYF; cdr3_nt: TGTGCCAGCAGCCTCCGGGACAGGGCAGATACGCAGTATTTT; cdr3_length: 14; v_call: TRBV9; j_call: TRBJ2-3; d_call: TRBD1; clone_size: -
cdr3_aa: CASSLAASGGVNQETQYF; cdr3_nt: TGCGCCAGCAGCTTGGCGGCTAGCGGGGGGGTAAACCAAGAGACCCAGTACTTC; cdr3_length: 18; v_call: TRBV5-1; j_call: TRBJ2-5; d_call: TRBD2; clone_size: many
cdr3_aa: CASSLPGGYEQYF; cdr3_nt: TGTGCCAGCAGCTTACCCGGGGGCTACGAGCAGTACTTC; cdr3_length: 13; v_call: TRBV7-9; j_call: TRBJ2-7; d_call: -; clone_size: medium-sized
cdr3_aa: CATRGSSDTQYF; cdr3_nt: TGTGCCACCAGGGGCAGCTCAGATACGCAGTATTTT; cdr3_length: 12; v_call: TRBV10-3; j_call: TRBJ2-3; d_call: -; clone_size: many
cdr3_aa: CASSLRTANYGYTF; cdr3_nt: TGTGCCAGCAGCTTACGGACAGCTAACTATGGCTACACCTTC; cdr3_length: 14; v_call: TRBV7-8; j_call: TRBJ1-2; d_call: -; clone_size: large
cdr3_aa: CASSLAGTGTNGAFF; cdr3_nt: TGTGCCAGCAGCTTAGCGGGGACAGGGACGAACGGGGCTTTCTTT; cdr3_length: 15; v_call: TRBV7-2; j_call: TRBJ1-1; d_call: TRBD1; clone_size: medium-sized
cdr3_aa: CASKRQTTSATNEKLFF; cdr3_nt: TGTGCCAGCAAACGACAGACTACCTCTGCAACTAATGAAAAACTGTTTTTT; cdr3_length: 17; v_call: TRBV27; j_call: TRBJ1-4; d_call: -; clone_size: many
cdr3_aa: CASSPRSAALRETQYF; cdr3_nt: TGTGCCAGCAGCCCGAGATCAGCGGCACTACGAGAGACCCAGTACTTC; cdr3_length: 16; v_call: TRBV7-9; j_call: TRBJ2-5; d_call: -; clone_size: medium-sized
cdr3_aa: CASSRRDSTTDNEQFF; cdr3_nt: TGTGCCAGCAGCCGCAGGGACTCCACGACAGACAATGAGCAGTTCTTC; cdr3_length: 16; v_call: TRBV7-9; j_call: TRBJ2-1; d_call: -; clone_size: large
cdr3_aa: CASSPPARGSYEQFF; cdr3_nt: TGTGCCAGCTCACCACCCGCCAGGGGGTCCTACGAGCAGTTCTTC; cdr3_length: 15; v_call: TRBV18; j_call: TRBJ2-1; d_call: TRBD1; clone_size: -